These T cell receptor beta chains were read from a single sample in a study of T cells in Graves' hyperthyroidism and ophthalmopathy. TCRdb reprocessed the multiplex PCR reads via MiXCR and lists one record per CDR3 protein. The repertoire holds approximately 530,000 distinct CDR3 sequences, with roughly 17% as singletons. The source material was blood. The receptors shown here come from a woman younger than 30 with Graves' hyperthyroidism. CDR3s include the opening cysteine and the closing phenylalanine or tryptophan. A D gene is named only where the DNA matches it firmly. Size values are once, few and many counts, or a class for expanded clones, and some rows have none.

clone size	D gene	V gene	J gene	CDR3 DNA	CDR3 protein
many	.	TRBV4-2	TRBJ1-5	TGTGCCAGCAGCCGCGGCGTACCGGGACAATCCACGGGGCAGCCCCAGCATTTT	CASSRGVPGQSTGQPQHF
.	.	TRBV24-1	TRBJ2-7	TGTGCCACCAGTGATTCAAGGTCCTACGAGCAGTACTTC	CATSDSRSYEQYF
.	.	TRBV19	TRBJ1-5	TGTGCCAGTAGTATAGACAGAGGCGGGCAGCCCCAGCATTTT	CASSIDRGGQPQHF
many	.	TRBV5-6	TRBJ2-7	TGTGCCAGCAGCCGGGACACCAGCTACGAGCAGTACTTC	CASSRDTSYEQYF
few	.	TRBV29-1	TRBJ2-7	TGCAGCGTTACGCCCGACTTATACGATTACGAGCAGTACTTC	CSVTPDLYDYEQYF
.	TRBD1	TRBV12-3/TRBV12-4	TRBJ1-5	TGTGCCAGCAGTTCGACAGGGACTAATCAGCCCCAGCATTTT	CASSSTGTNQPQHF
.	.	TRBV15	TRBJ1-4	TGTGCCACCAGCAGATCTCGGGGAGGCGGTGAAAAACTGTTTTTT	CATSRSRGGGEKLFF
many	.	TRBV28	TRBJ2-7	TGTGCCAGCAGACGGGATGCCTACGAGCAGTACTTC	CASRRDAYEQYF
few	TRBD1	TRBV2	TRBJ2-3	TGTGCCAGCAGTGAACGGGGACAGGGGCGCACAGATACGCAGTATTTT	CASSERGQGRTDTQYF
many	.	TRBV10-2	TRBJ2-7	TGCGCCAGCAGTGCTTTGAGAAACGAGCAGTACTTC	CASSALRNEQYF
many	.	TRBV6-2/TRBV6-3	TRBJ2-3	TGTGCCAGCAGTGAGAAAGCAGACCCGGATACGCAGTATTTT	CASSEKADPDTQYF
.	.	TRBV4-3	TRBJ1-2	TGCGCCAGCAGCCAAGAGAAAATAGTGGACGACAACTATGGCTACACCTTC	CASSQEKIVDDNYGYTF
.	TRBD1	TRBV9	TRBJ2-2	TGTGCCAGCAGCGCAATCCGGGACAGGGCGGCCGGGGAGCTGTTTTTT	CASSAIRDRAAGELFF
many	TRBD2	TRBV20-1	TRBJ2-5	TGCAGTGCTATTACCGGGACTACCTTGAGGGTGGAGACCCAGTACTTC	CSAITGTTLRVETQYF
.	TRBD2	TRBV6-1	TRBJ2-5	TGTGCCACCAAAGCTAGCGGGAGGGAGACCCAGTACTTC	CATKASGRETQYF
.	.	TRBV12-3/TRBV12-4	TRBJ2-6	TGTGCCAGCAGTCCGGGGTGGGGCTCTGGGGCCAACGTCCTGACTTTC	CASSPGWGSGANVLTF
many	.	TRBV3-1	TRBJ2-1	TGTGCCAGCAGCCCTCAGCGACTAGGGCGCAATGAGCAGTTCTTC	CASSPQRLGRNEQFF